The next 4 T cell receptor beta chains were all read from a single sample in a study of cytomegalovirus exposure and HLA in healthy donors (dated by TCRdb to 2016 to 2017). Library generation was performed with the immunoSEQ multiplex PCR assay. The table comes from immuneACCESS by way of TCRdb, which keeps in-frame sequences with V and J called. Part of the clones is missing from these tables; in studies checked, under half for an unresolved V gene and the rest for unknown reasons. This sample comprises over 200,000 clones, around 89% of them detected only once. Under 0.45% of the sample is held by the ten biggest clonotypes. Sample: PBMCs. The receptors were sampled from a woman under 30 in good health and CMV-seronegative.

V is TRBV28 and J is TRBJ2-7; TRBD1 agrees at 7 bases. The CDR3 has 14 amino acids. V shed 10 bases, J shed 0 bases, and the junction held 9 bases outside the gene matches. Germline CDR1 reads MDHEN; CDR2 reads SYDVKM. CDR3 bases: TGTGCCACAAAAACAGGGGCCCACTCCTACGAGCAGTACGTC. Its protein is CATKTGAHSYEQYV.

Worth noting for this clone: This sample also contains other DNA sequences that code for the same CDR3. The chain carries TRBV2 and TRBJ1-1, with D tentatively TRBD1 (6 bases). This CDR3 has 13 residues. The germline CDR1 and CDR2 sequences are SNHLY and FYNNEI. Trimming removed 3 bases at V and 2 bases at J, with 7 bases between. The CDR3 here is CASSDRGNTEAFF. The CDR3 DNA reads as TGTGCCAGCAGTGACAGGGGTAACACTGAAGCTTTCTTT.

The V and J genes are TRBV5-1 and TRBJ2-7; D ambiguous. CDR1 and CDR2 (germline): SGHRS, YFSETQ. V lost 2 bases and J 0 bases, leaving 9 bases between the germline ends. The CDR3 is made up of 14 amino acids. The CDR3 coding sequence is TGCGCCAGCAGCTTAGAGGAGAGCTCCTACGAGCAGTACGTC. This translates into CASSLEESSYEQYV.

This clone has a single count. V usage is TRBV18 and J usage is TRBJ1-4; no definite D call. Trimming left V 2 bases short and J 5 bases short, with 9 bases between. Germline CDR1 and CDR2: KGHSH and LQKENI. The CDR3 is made up of 14 amino acids. This CDR3 is CASSPGSGNEKLFF. The CDR3 coding sequence is TGTGCCAGCTCACCAGGGAGTGGAAATGAAAAACTGTTTTTT.